This TCR beta chain was captured by sequencing in a study of OX40 agonist ivuxolimab in advanced cancers. Method: immunoSEQ multiplex PCR; TCRdb's copy keeps in-frame clones and lacks some. The data show roughly 35,000 clones, 81% seen once. The CDR3 covers 15 residues. The germline V gene has CDR1 MNHNS and CDR2 SASEGT. Between the trimmed V and J ends, which lost 4 bases and 5 bases, there was a span of 17 bases. As to this clone: Its target is unknown.

Findings and limits, study-wide: Patients with a partial response at 0.1-3.0 mg/kg had among the lowest clonal expansion.

This chain uses TRBV6-1 with TRBJ2-5; D is possibly TRBD2 (5 bases). The receptor was derived from an adult with an advanced solid tumor such as melanoma, head and neck, liver or kidney cancer. The source material was CD4+ or CD8+ T cells sorted from blood, sampled in a trial of the OX40 agonist ivuxolimab. The DNA for the CDR3 is TGTGCCAGCAGTGGGACTGCTAGTCGGTGGGAGACCCAGTACTTC. Translated: CASSGTASRWETQYF.